The T cell receptor beta chain under discussion was sequenced for a study of blood T cell repertoires in COVID-19. Original processing notes: The authors estimated nucleated cell counts from reference gene primer amplification. Assay used: immunoSEQ multiplex PCR; TCRdb lists only in-frame clones, some missing. That table furnishes V, J and clone size, whereas the DNA furnished D and trimming. The table has under 300,000 clones, roughly 89% seen once; the top ten hold approximately 5%. The CDR3 loop spans 18 amino acids. The receptor's source is a woman in her forties who had recovered from COVID-19. The chain has TRBV12-2 and TRBJ2-7; the listed D gene, TRBD1, was not tested against the DNA. TRBV12-2 is a recognized pseudogene. The source material was peripheral blood. This CDR3 is CASRRPRHRVIKSYEQYV. CDR3 nucleotides: TGTGCAAGTCGCCGACCCCGGCACAGGGTAATTAAGTCCTACGAGCAGTACGTC.